This passage covers 7 T cell receptor beta chains from one sample sequenced in a study of blood T cell repertoires in COVID-19. Produced via immunoSEQ multiplex PCR; TCRdb's table is partial and in-frame only. This sample has more than 85,000 clones, with 70% to 85% found just once. Material: peripheral blood. The receptors shown here come from a human donor in a cohort sampled during active COVID-19.

The genes are TRBV18 and TRBJ1-5, with D uncertain. V lost 2 bases and J lost 0, with 11 bases in between. Per germline, CDR1 KGHSH and CDR2 LQKENI. CDR3 length: 16 residues. The CDR3 is CASSPMTPSSNQPQHF. CDR3 nucleotide sequence: TGTGCCAGCTCACCAATGACACCAAGTAGCAATCAGCCCCAGCATTTT.

The chain joins TRBV7-2 to TRBJ1-5, with D uncertain. V lost 2 bases and J lost 5, with 13 bases in between. CDR1 SGHTA and CDR2 FQGNSA come from the germline V gene. The CDR3 runs 15 residues. CDR3 protein: CASSLSEGGHQPQHF. The DNA for the CDR3 is TGTGCCAGCAGCTTATCCGAAGGCGGTCATCAGCCCCAGCATTTT.

This clone was detected only a few times. This chain uses TRBV27 with TRBJ2-7; the D gene is possibly TRBD1 (5 bases). In germline, CDR1 is MNHEY, CDR2 SMNVEV (reference sequence). The CDR3 is 14 amino acids. With 2 bases removed from V and 5 bases from J, the gap between germline ends came to 13 bases. Here the CDR3 DNA reads TGTGCCAGCAGTTTAGACAGTGCTCTTAACGAGCAGTACTTC. It specifies CASSLDSALNEQYF.

V is TRBV1 and J is TRBJ1-1. TRBV1 is reported as a pseudogene. This CDR3 spans 14 amino acids. The CDR3 spells CTSSPPRWRRKAFF. DNA of the CDR3: TGCACCAGCAGCCCCCCCCGATGGAGAAGGAAAGCTTTCTTT.

V usage is TRBV11-3 and J usage is TRBJ2-1, with D maybe TRBD2 (6 bases). The V end was cut by 5 bases, the J end by 9 bases, with 20 bases between. Germline assignment: CDR1 SGHNT and CDR2 YENEEA. This CDR3 region has 15 residues. CDR3 DNA sequence: TGTGCCAGCAGCCCGGAGGGCGCGGAATATAGTGAGCAGTTCTTC. Translating it yields CASSPEGAEYSEQFF.

V gene TRBV6-5 combines with J gene TRBJ2-5; 10 positions match TRBD2. This CDR3 has 15 residues. With V trimmed by 2 bases and J by 5 bases, 5 bases remained unmatched. The germline V gene has CDR1 MNHEY and CDR2 SVGAGI. As DNA, the CDR3 is TGTGCCAGCAGTTACCAGCGGGGGGGGCGGGAGACCCAGTACTTC. It specifies CASSYQRGGRETQYF.

The chain is built from TRBV9 and TRBJ1-1, with D uncertain. Trimming took off 1 base at V and 5 bases at J, with 6 bases between the two ends. The length of the CDR3 is 12 residues. The germline V gene has CDR1 SGDLS and CDR2 YYNGEE. In DNA, the CDR3 is TGTGCCAGCAGCGTATCAGGAACTGAAGCTTTCTTT. This codes for CASSVSGTEAFF. Variable domain in full (rest from reference TRBV9 and TRBJ1-1): DSGVTQTPKHLITATGQRVTLRCSPRSGDLSVYWYQQSLDQGLQFLIQYYNGEERAKGNILERFSAQQFPDLHSELNLSSLELGDSALYFCASSVSGTEAFFGQGTRLTVV.